Listed below are T cell receptor beta chains from one sample, sequenced in a study of shared clonotypes between healthy human individuals. This table comes from immunoSEQ multiplex PCR, and its TCRdb copy is limited to in-frame clones, with some not included. The data hold around 180,000 clones, with over 80% observed a single time. Material for sequencing was naive CD4+ T cells sorted from blood. Source of these receptors: a woman aged 30 to 39 in good health. Each CDR3 is given with its conserved first and last residue. D genes are given only for firm matches. The listing skips clone size in some rows; elsewhere it reads once, few, many or a size class.

TRBJ1-4	TRBV4-1	-	-	TGCGCCAGCAGCCCCTCGGGAGGGACTAATGAAAAACTGTTTTTT	CASSPSGGTNEKLFF
TRBJ1-2	TRBV5-1	TRBD1	-	TGCGCCAGCAGCTGGAGTCTGGACAGGAACTATGGCTACACCTTC	CASSWSLDRNYGYTF
TRBJ1-3	TRBV28	-	-	TGTGCCAGCAGTTTAGGGACGGCCTCTGGAAACACCATATATTTT	CASSLGTASGNTIYF
TRBJ2-6	TRBV15	-	-	TGTGCCACCAGCGATACGGGGACCACTGGGGCCAACGTCCTGACTTTC	CATSDTGTTGANVLTF
TRBJ2-3	TRBV19	TRBD2	-	TGTGCCAGTAGTCCGACGCCTAGCGGGAGGGGGGGTACGCAGTATTTT	CASSPTPSGRGGTQYF
TRBJ1-1	TRBV6-4	-	-	TGTGCCAGCAGTGGGACAGCGAACACTGAAGCTTTCTTT	CASSGTANTEAFF
TRBJ2-7	TRBV5-5	-	-	TGTGCCAGCAGCTTGGTGGTTCCCCCCTACGAGCAGTACTTC	CASSLVVPPYEQYF
TRBJ2-1	TRBV11-3	TRBD1	-	TGTGCCAGCAGCCACCCGGGACAGTTTAGAGGTATGCAGTTCTTC	CASSHPGQFRGMQFF
TRBJ1-2	TRBV20-1	-	once	TGCAGTGAAGAGGGGTTGGGTGGCTACACCTTC	CSEEGLGGYTF
TRBJ2-7	TRBV28	-	-	TGTGCCAGCAGTTTAAGGGTTGGACTCTACGAGCAGTACTTC	CASSLRVGLYEQYF
TRBJ2-4	TRBV2	-	-	TGTGCCAGCACTATCCAGGGGTTAGCCAAAAACATTCAGTACTTC	CASTIQGLAKNIQYF
TRBJ1-5	TRBV7-3	TRBD1	-	TGTGCCAGCAGCTCTCTTAACCAGGAGGGGGCGCATCAGCCCCAGCATTTT	CASSSLNQEGAHQPQHF
TRBJ2-7	TRBV5-1	TRBD1	-	TGCGCCAGCAGGGACAGGGTTGGCTCCTACGAGCAGTACTTC	CASRDRVGSYEQYF
TRBJ2-7	TRBV12-2	-	-	TGTGCAAGTCGCTTGGAGGGCGGGTTGGGGTGCTTCAACGAGCAGTACTTC	CASRLEGGLGCFNEQYF
TRBJ1-2	TRBV18	-	-	TGTGCCAGCTCACCAAGATCAGAGTTTGGGAACCGGGGATATGGCTACACCTTC	CASSPRSEFGNRGYGYTF
TRBJ2-7	TRBV27	-	-	TGTGCCAGCAGTAAACTTCTGCGCTCCTACGAGCAGTACTTC	CASSKLLRSYEQYF
TRBJ1-1	TRBV7-3	-	once	TGTGCCAGCAGTGTTACGGGTCCTCTGGGGATGAACACTGAAGCTTTCTTT	CASSVTGPLGMNTEAFF
TRBJ2-1	TRBV5-1	TRBD2	-	TGCGCCAGCAGCTTGGGACTAGCGGGAGCGGTTGAGCAGTTCTTC	CASSLGLAGAVEQFF
TRBJ2-1	TRBV7-3	-	-	TGTGCCAGCATCCCAAAGGGGATTTACAATGAGCAGTTCTTC	CASIPKGIYNEQFF
TRBJ2-1	TRBV7-9	TRBD2	-	TGTGCCAGCAGCTCGCTAGCGGGACGCGACAATGAGCAGTTCTTC	CASSSLAGRDNEQFF
TRBJ2-7	TRBV6-1	-	-	TGTGCCACCGGTCGAAACCTGGGTAACTACGAGCAGTACTTC	CATGRNLGNYEQYF
TRBJ2-7	TRBV7-9	TRBD2	few	TGTGCCAGCAGCTTAGGACTAGCGGGAGAATTGGACGAGCAGTACTTC	CASSLGLAGELDEQYF
TRBJ2-7	TRBV5-1	-	-	TGCGCCAGCAAAGGCGACGGTTCCTACGAGCAGTACTTC	CASKGDGSYEQYF
TRBJ2-7	TRBV7-2	TRBD2	-	TGTGCCAGCAGCTTAAGCGGGAGCCTATACGAGCAGTACTTC	CASSLSGSLYEQYF
TRBJ1-1	TRBV7-2	-	-	TGTGCCAGCAGCCGGGGGCAGACCACTGAAGCTTTCTTT	CASSRGQTTEAFF
TRBJ2-6	TRBV19	TRBD1	-	TGTGCCAGTAGTAGGGACAGGGTCTTCTCTGGGGCCAACGTCCTGACTTTC	CASSRDRVFSGANVLTF
TRBJ1-1	TRBV21-1	-	-	TGTGCCAGCAGCAAAATCTCCGGGCGGGCTAACACTGAAGCTTTCTTT	CASSKISGRANTEAFF
TRBJ1-2	TRBV11-2	-	-	TGTGCCAGCAGCTCCGGTGCTGCCGTTGTCTATGGCTACACCTTC	CASSSGAAVVYGYTF
TRBJ1-2	TRBV5-1	-	-	TGCGCCAGCAGCTTGGTTTTCAGGGAAGATGGCTACACCTTC	CASSLVFREDGYTF
TRBJ1-5	TRBV27	-	-	TGTGCCAGCAGTTGGAGCAGTAATCAGCCCCAGCATTTT	CASSWSSNQPQHF
TRBJ1-2	TRBV2	TRBD1	-	TGTGCCAGCAGGATTATGGGACAGGGGGATGGCTACACCTTC	CASRIMGQGDGYTF
TRBJ1-5	TRBV27	-	-	TGTGCCAGCAGTTTATCGCTAACGGGTCAGCCCCAGCATTTT	CASSLSLTGQPQHF
TRBJ2-1	TRBV7-8	TRBD2	-	TGTGCCAGCCGATCGAGCGGGACTAGCGGTTACAATGAGCAGTTCTTC	CASRSSGTSGYNEQFF
TRBJ2-1	TRBV27	-	-	TGTGCCAGCAGTTCCTTGGTGACCGTCTCCTACAATGAGCAGTTCTTC	CASSSLVTVSYNEQFF
TRBJ2-7	TRBV27	TRBD2	-	TGTGCCAGCAGGGCAATTAGCGGGAGCCCTTCGGACGAGCAGTACTTC	CASRAISGSPSDEQYF
TRBJ2-1	TRBV18	TRBD2	-	TGTGCCAGCTCACCACGCAGGACTAGCGGGCGGGGGAATGAGCAGTTCTTC	CASSPRRTSGRGNEQFF
TRBJ2-7	TRBV10-1	-	-	TGCGCCAGCAGTGGAGGGAGCCTTAATTCCTACGAGCAGTACTTC	CASSGGSLNSYEQYF
TRBJ1-1	TRBV10-1	TRBD1	-	TGCGCCAGCAGTAATACCGGGACAGGGGACACTGAAGCTTTCTTT	CASSNTGTGDTEAFF
TRBJ2-7	TRBV28	TRBD2	once	TGTGCCAGCAGTTTATCGGGGGGGACCTACGAGCAGTACTTC	CASSLSGGTYEQYF
TRBJ2-7	TRBV6-5	TRBD2	-	TGTGCCAGCAGTTCTGGACTAGCGGGGGCCTACGAGCAGTACTTC	CASSSGLAGAYEQYF
TRBJ2-6	TRBV21-1	-	-	TGTGCCAGCAGCGCCCCAGGTAGGGGTTCTGGGGCCAACGTCCTGACTTTC	CASSAPGRGSGANVLTF
TRBJ2-5	TRBV14	TRBD1	-	TGTGCCAGCAGTGTATCCCTCGGGACAGCTCAAGAGACCCAGTACTTC	CASSVSLGTAQETQYF
TRBJ1-1	TRBV27	-	-	TGTGCCAGCAGATCAAGGTATCGACGGAACACTGAAGCTTTCTTT	CASRSRYRRNTEAFF
TRBJ1-1	TRBV2	-	-	TGTGCCAGCAGTGAATTCCCGAACACTGAAGCTTTCTTT	CASSEFPNTEAFF
TRBJ2-7	TRBV19	TRBD1	-	TGTGCCAGTAGTGATGGCGGGACAGGGGAGGGCGAGCAGTACTTC	CASSDGGTGEGEQYF
TRBJ1-4	TRBV7-9	-	few	TGTGCCAGCAGCTTGCCAGGGACCAAGCAAGGAAAACTGTTTTTT	CASSLPGTKQGKLFF
TRBJ2-5	TRBV7-2	-	once	TGTGCCAGCAGCAGAGTCAGGGGTGGCTTTGAGACCCAGTACTTC	CASSRVRGGFETQYF
TRBJ2-7	TRBV18	TRBD2	-	TGTGCCAGCTCACCAAGGACTAGCGAATACGAGCAGTACTTC	CASSPRTSEYEQYF
TRBJ2-7	TRBV10-3	-	-	TGTGCCATCAGTGAGCAAGGTGGCTACGAGCAGTACTTC	CAISEQGGYEQYF
TRBJ1-4	TRBV18	-	-	TGTGCCAGCTCTCGAAGGGGAGACGAAAAACTGTTTTTT	CASSRRGDEKLFF
TRBJ2-2	TRBV19	TRBD2	-	TGTGCCAGTAGTATAGGCGGGAGGGTGAACACCGGGGAGCTGTTTTTT	CASSIGGRVNTGELFF
TRBJ1-1	TRBV5-1	-	-	TGCGCCAGCAGCTTGTTCCAGGGGAACACTGAAGCTTTCTTT	CASSLFQGNTEAFF
TRBJ2-1	TRBV7-2	-	-	TGTGCCAGCCCGGTGAGCCTAGCTCCCTACAATGAGCAGTTCTTC	CASPVSLAPYNEQFF
TRBJ1-5	TRBV6-1	TRBD1	-	TGTGCCAGCAGTGAGGGACAGACAATAGGGCCCCAGCATTTT	CASSEGQTIGPQHF
TRBJ2-1	TRBV18	-	-	TGTGCCAGCTCACCGCAGGGCGGGAATAGTGAGCAGTTCTTC	CASSPQGGNSEQFF